The next 14 T cell receptor beta chains were all read from a single sample in a study of CD8 T cells in ankylosing spondylitis. Using its own MiXCR run on the 5' RACE reads, TCRdb lists one record per CDR3 protein. The table records 340,000 or so distinct CDR3 sequences, around 15% of them present only once. Sequenced material: blood, either unsorted or a sorted T cell fraction (not recorded which). These receptors were taken from a male donor with ankylosing spondylitis or in good health (not recorded which).

V is TRBV6-5 and J is TRBJ2-3; a weak D match, TRBD2 (6 bases). Per the germline V gene, CDR1 is MNHEY and CDR2 is SVGAGI. The CDR3 totals 14 residues. V lost 2 bases, J lost 6 bases, and 12 bases lay in between. The CDR3 loop is CASSYRSSADTQYF. CDR3 nucleotide sequence: TGTGCCAGCAGTTACCGTTCTAGCGCTGATACGCAGTATTTT.

This chain joins TRBV11-2 and TRBJ2-5, with D possibly being TRBD1 or TRBD2 (5 bases each). The V gene lost 5 bases and the J gene lost 5 bases, with 15 bases spanning the gap. Germline-derived CDR1 and CDR2 are SGHAT and FQNNGV. The CDR3 covers 14 residues. CDR3 loop: CASSLRGAGETQYF. The CDR3 nucleotides read TGTGCCAGCAGCCTCCGGGGAGCAGGGGAGACCCAGTACTTC.

The rearrangement joins TRBV27 to TRBJ2-7; D possibly uses TRBD1 or TRBD2 (7 bases each). CDR3 size: 16 residues. Trimming pared 5 bases from V and 3 bases from J, leaving 20 bases between. CDR1 and CDR2 (germline): MNHEY, SMNVEV (reference sequence). This CDR3 is CASSIEQGRGIYEQYF. CDR3 in DNA: TGTGCCAGCAGTATTGAACAGGGGAGGGGAATCTACGAGCAGTACTTC.

This clonotype was observed a few times. The chain links TRBV6-1 to TRBJ1-6; D is unclear. This CDR3 is 16 amino acids long. Trimming removed 2 bases at V and 3 bases at J, with 11 bases between. From germline, CDR1 is MNHNS and CDR2 SASEGT. The CDR3 DNA sequence: TGTGCCAGCAGTGAATACAGACGGGGCTATAATTCACCCCTCCACTTT. This encodes CASSEYRRGYNSPLHF.

There are a few counts of this clonotype. The J gene is TRBJ2-3, the V gene TRBV20-1, with TRBD1 as a possible D gene (6 bases). V was pared by 6 bases and J by 4 bases, with 11 bases between. The CDR3 loop spans 12 amino acids. The germline gives CDR1 DFQATT, CDR2 SNEGSKA (reference sequence). The CDR3 region has the DNA TGCAGTGCCTGGGCAGGGGCAGATACGCAGTATTTT. Amino acid sequence: CSAWAGADTQYF.

This clonotype was counted many times. V and J are TRBV5-1 and TRBJ1-1; possibly TRBD1 for D (6 bases). This CDR3 comprises 15 residues. Trimming left V 4 bases short and J 4 bases short, with 17 bases between. Germline V gene lookup returns CDR1 SGHRS and CDR2 YFSETQ. The chain's CDR3 is CASSLGGGVSTEAFF. The CDR3 DNA reads TGCGCCAGCAGCCTCGGGGGCGGGGTGAGCACTGAAGCTTTCTTT.

This clonotype was counted between two and nine times. The gene calls are TRBV7-2 and TRBJ2-1; TRBD2 matches 10 bases. The V gene's germline CDR1 is SGHTA and CDR2 FQGNSA. The CDR3 is made up of 15 amino acids. Germline trimming cut 2 bases from V and 8 bases from J; bases unmatched to any gene: 6. The CDR3 DNA follows: TGTGCCAGCAGCTTAACGGGACTAGCGCCCCATGAGCAGTTCTTC. Residues: CASSLTGLAPHEQFF.

The V call is TRBV5-5, the J call TRBJ1-1; D might be TRBD1 (6 bases). CDR1 SGHKS and CDR2 YYEKEE come from the germline V gene (reference sequence). The V end lost 2 bases, the J end lost 5 bases, and 13 bases lay between the germline ends. This CDR3 region has 14 residues. CDR3 sequence reads: CASSFTQGRTEAFF. CDR3 in DNA: TGTGCCAGCAGCTTCACACAGGGTCGGACTGAAGCTTTCTTT.

This clonotype has just a few counts. The chain couples TRBV6-1 to TRBJ1-4; possible D gene TRBD1, 6 bases. Germline V CDR1 and CDR2: MNHNS, SASEGT. Deletions cut 3 bases from V and 1 base from J, with 15 bases between. The CDR3 extends over 17 amino acids. The CDR3 region is CASSDGGWYLTNEKLFF. In DNA form, the CDR3 reads TGTGCCAGCAGTGACGGGGGCTGGTACTTAACTAATGAAAAACTGTTTTTT.

The rearrangement joins TRBV5-1 to TRBJ2-7, with 10 nucleotides matching TRBD2. Trimming at V came to 0 bases and at J to 5 bases, leaving 8 bases not matched to a gene. The CDR3 is 16 residues long. Germline values: CDR1 SGHRS, CDR2 YFSETQ. CDR3 in DNA: TGCGCCAGCAGCTTGGAAACGCCTAGCGGGGGACACGAGCAGTACTTC. It translates to CASSLETPSGGHEQYF. Combining the CDR3 with reference TRBV5-1 and TRBJ2-7 gives the whole variable domain KAGVTQTPRYLIKTRGQQVTLSCSPISGHRSVSWYQQTPGQGLQFLFEYFSETQRNKGNFPGRFSGRQFSNSRSEMNVSTLELGDSALYLCASSLETPSGGHEQYFGPGTRLTVT.

The chain's CDR3 is CASSQTTSGGLEQYF. Here the CDR3 DNA reads TGTGCCAGCAGCCAGACAACTAGCGGGGGCCTCGAGCAGTACTTC. V usage is TRBV4-2 and J usage is TRBJ2-7; 11 bases are a match to TRBD2. The CDR3 contains 15 residues. The germline V gene has CDR1 LGHNA and CDR2 YNFKEQ. V trimming: 3 bases; J trimming: 6 bases; junction bases outside the gene matches: 7.

V and J are TRBV27 and TRBJ2-1; weak D call: TRBD1 (5 bases). Germline CDR1 and CDR2: MNHEY and SMNVEV (reference sequence). The V end was cut by 6 bases, the J end by 9 bases, with 15 bases between. The CDR3 covers 13 residues. CDR3 sequence reads: CASSPSGPLEQFF. DNA for the CDR3: TGTGCCAGCAGCCCATCAGGGCCTCTTGAGCAGTTCTTC.

This sequence joins TRBV20-1 and TRBJ2-3; 15 positions match TRBD2. Germline loops: CDR1 DFQATT, CDR2 SNEGSKA (reference sequence). The CDR3 loop spans 15 amino acids. V shed 5 bases, J shed 3 bases, and the junction held 3 bases outside the gene matches. The CDR3 loop reads CSAGLAGGFTDTQYF. The DNA for the CDR3 is TGCAGTGCTGGACTAGCGGGAGGGTTTACAGATACGCAGTATTTT.

In its sample, this clonotype was seen a few times. V usage is TRBV7-2 and J usage is TRBJ2-1, with TRBD2 matching 10 bases. The CDR3 sequence is 17 residues long. The germline gives CDR1 SGHTA, CDR2 FQGNSA. Trimming took 1 base from V and 8 from J; bases not matched to a gene: 11. CDR3 sequence (DNA): TGTGCCAGCAGCTTAGTTGTCGGAGCGGGGGGGCTCGATGAGCAGTTCTTC. It yields the protein CASSLVVGAGGLDEQFF.